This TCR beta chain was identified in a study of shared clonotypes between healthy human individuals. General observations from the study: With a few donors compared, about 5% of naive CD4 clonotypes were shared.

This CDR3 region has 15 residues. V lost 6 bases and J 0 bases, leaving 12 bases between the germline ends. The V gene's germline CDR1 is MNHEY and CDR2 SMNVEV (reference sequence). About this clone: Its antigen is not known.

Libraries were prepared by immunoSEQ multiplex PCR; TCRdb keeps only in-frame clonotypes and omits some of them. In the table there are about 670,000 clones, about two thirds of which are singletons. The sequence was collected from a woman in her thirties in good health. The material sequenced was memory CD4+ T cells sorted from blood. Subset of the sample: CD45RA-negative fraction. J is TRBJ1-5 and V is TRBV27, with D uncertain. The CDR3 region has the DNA TGTGCCAGCAGCGAGGCGGAATATAGCAATCAGCCCCAGCATTTT. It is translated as CASSEAEYSNQPQHF.